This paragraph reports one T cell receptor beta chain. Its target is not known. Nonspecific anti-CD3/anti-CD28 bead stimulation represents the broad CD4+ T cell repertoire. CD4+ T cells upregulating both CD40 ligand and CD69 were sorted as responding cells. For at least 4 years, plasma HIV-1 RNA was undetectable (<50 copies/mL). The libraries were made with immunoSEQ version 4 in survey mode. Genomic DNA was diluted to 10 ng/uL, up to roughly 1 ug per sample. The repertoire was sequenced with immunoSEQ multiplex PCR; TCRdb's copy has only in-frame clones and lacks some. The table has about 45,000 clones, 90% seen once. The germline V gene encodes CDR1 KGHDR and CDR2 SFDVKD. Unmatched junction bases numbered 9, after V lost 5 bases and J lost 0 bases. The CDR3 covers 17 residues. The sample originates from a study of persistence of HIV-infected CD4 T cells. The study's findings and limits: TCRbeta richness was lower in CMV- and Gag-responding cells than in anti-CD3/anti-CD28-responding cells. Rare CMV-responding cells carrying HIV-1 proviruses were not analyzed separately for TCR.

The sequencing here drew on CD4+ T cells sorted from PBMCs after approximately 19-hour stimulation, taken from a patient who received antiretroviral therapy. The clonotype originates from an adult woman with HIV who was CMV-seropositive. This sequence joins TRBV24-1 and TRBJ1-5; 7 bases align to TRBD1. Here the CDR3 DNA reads TGTGCCACCAGTGCTGCCAGACAGGGTTATAGCAATCAGCCCCAGCATTTT. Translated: CATSAARQGYSNQPQHF.